This T cell receptor (beta chain) came from a study of T cells in Graves' hyperthyroidism and ophthalmopathy. Broader study findings: Clonotypes that were expanded in thyroid above 0.001 mostly appeared in blood too.

This clonotype was observed a few times. Its target is unknown. An absence of ophthalmopathy progression within 18 months meant stable Graves' hyperthyroidism. Each diagnosis was grounded in clinical symptoms, serum thyroxine and TRAb, thyroid ultrasound, and orbital computed tomography. PBMCs stemmed from about 9.7 ml fresh peripheral blood. RNA transcripts provided the source from which TCR beta CDR3 regions were amplified. First-round RT-PCR targeting the TCR CDR3 was performed with the HTBI primer set. One entry per CDR3 protein, called by TCRdb with MiXCR from the multiplex PCR reads. This table holds 600,000 or so distinct CDR3 sequences, around 15% found once. Germline V CDR1 and CDR2: SGHAT, FQNNGV. J was trimmed by 4 bases and V by 1 base; bases with no gene match: 5. CDR3 length equals 17 residues.

This chain joins TRBV11-2 and TRBJ2-1, with TRBD2 matching 12 bases. The sample comprised blood. The clonotype comes from a woman in her twenties or thirties with Graves' hyperthyroidism. The CDR3 DNA follows: TGTGCCAGCAGCTTAGGGACTAGCGGGGTGAGGTACAATGAGCAGTTCTTC. Its translation is CASSLGTSGVRYNEQFF.